This T cell receptor (beta chain) was identified in a study of blood T cell repertoires in COVID-19. Whole-study context: Both acute and convalescent COVID-19 samples were obtained from the United States, Italy and Spain.

Generated by immunoSEQ multiplex PCR, the TCRdb table keeps only in-frame clones and is missing some. In the table there are 280,000 or so clones, 75% to 90% of which are singletons. The CDR3 is 15 residues long. Germline V gives CDR1 MNHEY, CDR2 SVGAGI. The V and J ends lost 1 base and 1 base respectively, with 11 bases between them. The rearrangement joins TRBV6-5 to TRBJ2-7; D may be TRBD2 (6 bases). The source material was PBMCs or T cells enriched from blood (not recorded which). The sequence derives from a man in his thirties or forties who had recovered from COVID-19. CDR3 amino acids: CASSYFLSGSYEQYF. CDR3 nucleotide sequence: TGTGCCAGCAGTTACTTCCTTAGCGGATCCTACGAGCAGTACTTC.